This T cell receptor (beta chain) was sequenced during a study of blood T cell repertoires in COVID-19 (dated by TCRdb to between 2020 and 2021). General notes on the study: The collaborator samples originated in the United States, Italy and Spain and spanned the acute and convalescent phases of COVID-19. Nearly every sample came with metadata listing a de-identified subject ID, COVID-19 status, age in years and sex. Deeply sampled blood TCRbeta repertoires from subjects exposed to, actively infected with, or recovered from COVID-19 were included in the dataset. Samples were obtained from the ongoing ImmuneRACE study (first 160 participants) and from 950 to 1,500 subjects provided by 6 global collaborators. The prospective study material was composed of cDNA or gDNA derived from T cells, B-cell-depleted T cells, or PBMCs. Where HLA class I and class II types were available, the types were taken from metadata supplied by the sample provider, not from assay-based typing. The repertoires were made available in a free public database intended to serve as a resource for research on the immune response to SARS-CoV-2.

Study-wide findings and limitations: Clinical and demographic metadata were provided uncurated, with the amount varying by source and participant.

As concerns this clone: The target of this receptor is not known. Base qualities are not provided; no much larger clone lies one nucleotide away.

In the prospective study, participants were roughly 18 to 89 years old, resided in about two dozen geographic areas of the United States, and were enrolled through a virtual design. Cohort assignment in the prospective study relied on participant-reported clinical history from a screening survey and a study questionnaire. Mobile phlebotomists in the prospective study collected whole blood, serum and a nasopharyngeal or oropharyngeal swab from every participant. Prospective study participants could optionally give additional blood draws and questionnaires over an approximately two-month period. Prospective study blood samples were shipped either frozen or at room temperature before DNA extraction. The immunoSEQ Assay, a bias-controlled multiplex PCR, was used to amplify TCRbeta CDR3 regions from genomic DNA. The authors' pipeline ran thus. The number of nucleated cells in each sample was estimated by amplification of reference gene primers within the assay. To quantify the absolute abundance of each unique TCRbeta CDR3 rearrangement, sequence reads were collapsed and filtered. For each sample, productive Simpson clonality was calculated by taking the square root of Simpson's diversity index across productive rearrangements. The clones in this table, taken by TCRdb from immuneACCESS, are in-frame only. Not every clone is retained; where verified, under half of the shortfall comes from an unresolved V gene, and the cause of the rest is unknown. That table supplies the V and J calls and clone size; D and trimming were determined from the DNA. This sample has over 200,000 clones in its table, and over 80% of those were observed once. Approximately 10% of the sample is taken by the ten largest.

Sequenced input: PBMCs or T cells enriched from blood (not recorded which). The clonotype originates from a man between 18 and 29 years old with acute COVID-19.

The CDR3 amino acid sequence is: CASSRLGRLAGVGSYNEQFF. The bases are TGCGCCAGCAGTCGGCTAGGTAGACTAGCGGGAGTGGGCTCCTACAATGAGCAGTTCTTC. The receptor chain draws on TRBV23-1 and TRBJ2-1, with 12 bases in between that match TRBD2. TRBV23-1 is noted as an ORF with a role that remains uncertain. Counted from cysteine to phenylalanine, this CDR3 has 20 amino acids. The CDR3 DNA has 60 bases and is translated from base 1. After removal of 4 bases from V and 0 bases from J, the junction retains 13 bases not matched to a gene.